This entry is about one T cell receptor (beta chain). Participants were placed into cohorts based on the clinical history they reported. The V and J ends lost 6 bases and 2 bases respectively, with 13 bases between them. The CDR3 consists of 15 residues. The V gene's germline CDR1 is MNHEY and CDR2 SVGEGT. This entry is derived from a study of blood T cell repertoires in COVID-19. The table came from immunoSEQ multiplex PCR; TCRdb's copy has only in-frame clones and leaves some out. The sample contains about 440,000 clones, 70% to 90% of which appear only once. The clonotype originates from a woman between 18 and 29 years old with acute COVID-19. The V gene is TRBV6-2 or TRBV6-3, the J gene TRBJ1-4, with D possibly TRBD1 on 6 matching bases. Sequenced: PBMCs or T cells enriched from blood (not recorded which). The CDR3 is CASSAGTHTNEKLFF. CDR3 nucleotides: TGTGCCAGCAGCGCCGGGACACATACTAATGAAAAACTGTTTTTT.